This T cell receptor beta chain was recovered during a study of T cell responses to AZD1222 COVID-19 vaccine. Broader study findings: Repertoire sampling was restricted to post-peak T cell response timepoints.

Regarding this clone: The antigen is unknown.

The CDR3 has 15 residues. V was clipped by 0 bases and J by 5 bases; unmatched bases: 0. Per germline, CDR1 MRHNA and CDR2 SNTAGT. Repertoires were generated with immunoSEQ multiplex PCR, while TCRdb's copy carries only in-frame clones and drops some. This sample yields 29,000 or so clones, of which 85% to 95% are seen a single time; 8.1% belongs to the top ten. Sequences were derived from peripheral blood, sampled on day 0 of AZD1222 vaccination. This chain links TRBV6-4 with TRBJ2-1; 11 bases match TRBD2. This clonotype originated in an adult in good health. The CDR3: CASSDSTSGNNEQFF. CDR3 nucleotide sequence: TGTGCCAGCAGTGACTCGACTAGCGGGAACAATGAGCAGTTCTTC.